This T cell receptor beta chain was observed in a study of T-cell reconstitution after alpha-beta-depleted transplantation in children. Library preparation (for TCRbeta) was performed with unique molecular identifiers. TCRdb independently ran MiXCR on the PCR reads; one entry per CDR3 protein. This sample carries about a million distinct CDR3 sequences, roughly 29% of them seen once, and the ten largest clones take more than 25%. Overall study findings and caveats: The origin of alpha-beta T cells about two months after transplant was reportedly several hundred expanded graft clones.

The length of the CDR3 is 13 residues. V lost 3 bases to trimming and J lost 6 bases, with 12 bases between them. Germline-derived CDR1 and CDR2 are DFQATT and SNEGSKA (reference sequence). With respect to this clonotype: The target antigen is unknown.

The TCR sequence derives from a boy younger than two who had a stem cell transplant for SCID, so the T cells may come from the graft donor. This material consisted of PBMCs, mostly from graft donor cells, taken 360 days after TCRalphabeta/CD19-depleted stem cell transplant. The J gene is TRBJ1-5, the V gene TRBV20-1; maybe TRBD1 (5 bases). CDR3 nucleotide sequence: TGCAGTGCTAGCCATCCGGGGGGTCAGCCCCAGCATTTT. Its protein is CSASHPGGQPQHF.